This T cell receptor beta chain was identified during a study of identical twins. CDR3 length equals 16 residues. The junction had 7 bases not matched to a gene; V was cut back by 5 bases and J by 6 bases. TCRdb passed the 5' RACE reads through MiXCR, listing each CDR3 protein once. The table has 1.5 million to 2 million distinct CDR3 sequences, roughly 35% seen once. The V gene is TRBV12-3 or TRBV12-4, the J gene TRBJ2-1; 13 bases line up with TRBD2. Material for sequencing was cord blood. This receptor was identified in a newborn girl in good health. Here the CDR3 DNA reads TGTGCCAGCAGTATACCGGGACTAGCGGGGCCCAATGAGCAGTTCTTC. Amino acids: CASSIPGLAGPNEQFF.